This T cell receptor (beta chain) was captured in a study of control samples from healthy donors and cancer patients. Germline CDR1 is SGHDN and CDR2 is FVKESK. Trimming took 8 bases from V and 4 from J; bases not matched to a gene: 5. The CDR3 has 13 amino acids. The table came from immunoSEQ multiplex PCR; TCRdb's copy has only in-frame clones and leaves some out. The data show 150,000 or so clones, with around 94% seen just once and around 12% held by the top ten. This sequence originates from a man aged 35-49 years in good health. This chain joins TRBV14 and TRBJ1-2, with 9 bases matching TRBD1. Input material: blood. The CDR3 DNA follows: TGTGCCAGCGGTACAGGGGGCGGCTATGGCTACACCTTC. Translating gives CASGTGGGYGYTF.